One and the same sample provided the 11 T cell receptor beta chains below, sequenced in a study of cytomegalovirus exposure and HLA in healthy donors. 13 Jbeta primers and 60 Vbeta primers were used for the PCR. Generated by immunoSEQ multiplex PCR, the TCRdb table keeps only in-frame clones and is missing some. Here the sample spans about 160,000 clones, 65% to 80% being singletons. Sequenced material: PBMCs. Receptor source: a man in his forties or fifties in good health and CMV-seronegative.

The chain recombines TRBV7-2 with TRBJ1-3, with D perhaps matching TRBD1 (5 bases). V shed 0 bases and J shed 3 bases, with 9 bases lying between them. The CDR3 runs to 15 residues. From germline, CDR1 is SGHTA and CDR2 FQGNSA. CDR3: CASSLAAQVGNTIYF. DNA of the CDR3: TGTGCCAGCAGCTTAGCGGCACAGGTTGGAAACACCATATATTTT.

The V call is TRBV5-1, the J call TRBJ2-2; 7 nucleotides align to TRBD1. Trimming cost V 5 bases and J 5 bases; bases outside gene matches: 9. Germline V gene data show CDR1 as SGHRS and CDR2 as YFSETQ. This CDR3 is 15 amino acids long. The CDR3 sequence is CASSVEGQLTGELFF. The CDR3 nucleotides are TGCGCCAGCAGTGTTGAGGGACAGCTAACCGGGGAGCTGTTTTTT.

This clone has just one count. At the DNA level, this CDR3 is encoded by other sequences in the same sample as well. The CDR3 bases are TGTGCCAGCAGTCCCGGACAGGGTTACAATGAGCAGTTCTTC. Encoded protein: CASSPGQGYNEQFF. The V call is TRBV27, the J call TRBJ2-1, with 8 bases aligning to TRBD1. The junction had 4 bases not matched to a gene; V was cut back by 5 bases and J by 4 bases. There are 14 residues in the CDR3. The V gene's germline CDR1 is MNHEY and CDR2 SMNVEV (reference sequence).

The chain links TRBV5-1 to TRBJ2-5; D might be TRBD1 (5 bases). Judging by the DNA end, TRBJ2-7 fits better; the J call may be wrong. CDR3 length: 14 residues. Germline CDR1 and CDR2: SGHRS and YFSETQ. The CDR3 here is CASSLSGPSYEQYF. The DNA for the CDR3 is TGCGCCAGCAGCTTGTCAGGGCCAAGTTACGAGCAGTACTTC.

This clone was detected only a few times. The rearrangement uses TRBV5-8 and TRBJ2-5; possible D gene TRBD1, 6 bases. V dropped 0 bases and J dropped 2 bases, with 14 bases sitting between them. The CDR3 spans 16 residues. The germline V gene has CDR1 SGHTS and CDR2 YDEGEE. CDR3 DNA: TGTGCCAGCAGCTTGGCAGGTTGGGGGCTTCAAGAGACCCAGTACTTC. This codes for CASSLAGWGLQETQYF.

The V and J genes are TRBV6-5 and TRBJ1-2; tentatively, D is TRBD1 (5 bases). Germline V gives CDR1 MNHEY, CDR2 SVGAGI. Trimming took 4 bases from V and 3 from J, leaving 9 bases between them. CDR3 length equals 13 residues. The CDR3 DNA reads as TGTGCCAGCAGTTTCACAGGAGACTATGGCTACACCTTC. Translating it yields CASSFTGDYGYTF.

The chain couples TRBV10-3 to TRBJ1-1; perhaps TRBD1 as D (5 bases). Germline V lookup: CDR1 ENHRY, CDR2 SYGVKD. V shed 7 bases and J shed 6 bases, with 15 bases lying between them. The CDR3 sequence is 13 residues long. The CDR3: CAITPGGIAEAFF. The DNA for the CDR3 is TGTGCCATCACCCCCGGGGGGATCGCTGAAGCTTTCTTT.

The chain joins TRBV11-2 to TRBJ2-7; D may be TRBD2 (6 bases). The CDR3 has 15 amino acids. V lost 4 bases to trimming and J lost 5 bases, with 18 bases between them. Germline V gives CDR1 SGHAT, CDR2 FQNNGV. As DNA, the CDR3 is TGTGCCAGCAGCTATCGAATAGGGGAGGTCCACGAGCAGTACTTC. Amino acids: CASSYRIGEVHEQYF.

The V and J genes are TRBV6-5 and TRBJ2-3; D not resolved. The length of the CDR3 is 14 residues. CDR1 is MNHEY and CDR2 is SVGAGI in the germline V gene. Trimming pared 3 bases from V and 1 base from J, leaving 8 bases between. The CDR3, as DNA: TGTGCCAGCAGTTATAGACTCGGCACAGATACGCAGTATTTT. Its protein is CASSYRLGTDTQYF.

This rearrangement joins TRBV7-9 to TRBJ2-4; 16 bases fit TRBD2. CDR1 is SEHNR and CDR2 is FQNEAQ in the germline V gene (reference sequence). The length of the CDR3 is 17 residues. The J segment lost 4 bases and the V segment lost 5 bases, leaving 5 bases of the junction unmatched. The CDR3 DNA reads TGTGCCAGCAGCACGCCGGGACTAGCGGGGGGGAAAAACATTCAGTACTTC. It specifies CASSTPGLAGGKNIQYF. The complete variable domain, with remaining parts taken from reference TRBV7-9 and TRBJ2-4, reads DTGVSQNPRHKITKRGQNVTFRCDPISEHNRLYWYRQTLGQGPEFLTYFQNEAQLEKSRLLSDRFSAERPKGSFSTLEIQRTEQGDSAMYLCASSTPGLAGGKNIQYFGAGTRLSVL.

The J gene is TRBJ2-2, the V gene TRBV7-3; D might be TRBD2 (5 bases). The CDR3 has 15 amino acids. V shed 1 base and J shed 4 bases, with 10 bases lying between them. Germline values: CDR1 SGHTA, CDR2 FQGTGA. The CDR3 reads CASSLIPGGTGELFF. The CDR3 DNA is TGTGCCAGCAGCTTAATCCCCGGAGGCACCGGGGAGCTGTTTTTT.